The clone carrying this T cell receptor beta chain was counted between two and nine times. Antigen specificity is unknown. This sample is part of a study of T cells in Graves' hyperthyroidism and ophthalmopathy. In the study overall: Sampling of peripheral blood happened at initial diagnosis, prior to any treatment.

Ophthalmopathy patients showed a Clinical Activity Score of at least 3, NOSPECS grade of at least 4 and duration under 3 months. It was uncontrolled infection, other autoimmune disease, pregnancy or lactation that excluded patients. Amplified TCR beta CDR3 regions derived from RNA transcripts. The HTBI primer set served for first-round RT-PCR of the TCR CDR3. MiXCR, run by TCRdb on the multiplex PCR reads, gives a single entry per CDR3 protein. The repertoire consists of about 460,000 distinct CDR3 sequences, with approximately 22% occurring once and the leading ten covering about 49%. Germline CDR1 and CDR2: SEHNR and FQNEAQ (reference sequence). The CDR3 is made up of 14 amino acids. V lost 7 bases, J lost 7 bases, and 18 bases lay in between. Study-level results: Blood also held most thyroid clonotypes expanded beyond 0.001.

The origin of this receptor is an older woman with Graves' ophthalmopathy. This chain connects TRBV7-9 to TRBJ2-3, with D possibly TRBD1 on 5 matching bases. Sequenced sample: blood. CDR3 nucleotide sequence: TGTGCCAGCACTCTAGGGGTCGCCGGAAATACGCAGTATTTT. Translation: CASTLGVAGNTQYF.